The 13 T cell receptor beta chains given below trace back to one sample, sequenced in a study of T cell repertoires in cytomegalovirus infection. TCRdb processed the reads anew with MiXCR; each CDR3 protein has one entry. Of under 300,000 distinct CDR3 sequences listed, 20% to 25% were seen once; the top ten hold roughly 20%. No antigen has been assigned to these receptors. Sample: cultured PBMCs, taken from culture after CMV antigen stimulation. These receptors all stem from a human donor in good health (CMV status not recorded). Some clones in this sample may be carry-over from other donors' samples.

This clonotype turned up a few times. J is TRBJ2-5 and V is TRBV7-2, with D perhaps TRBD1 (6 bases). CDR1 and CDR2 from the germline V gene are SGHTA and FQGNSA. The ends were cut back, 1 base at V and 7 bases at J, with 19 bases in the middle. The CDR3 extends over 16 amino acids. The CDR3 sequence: CASSLELVGGHGTQYF. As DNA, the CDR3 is TGTGCCAGCAGCTTAGAGCTAGTTGGGGGCCACGGGACCCAGTACTTC.

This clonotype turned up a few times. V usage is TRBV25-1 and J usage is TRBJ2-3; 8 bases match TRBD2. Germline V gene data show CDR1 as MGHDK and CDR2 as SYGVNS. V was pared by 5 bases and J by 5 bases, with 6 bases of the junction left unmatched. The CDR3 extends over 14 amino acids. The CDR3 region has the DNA TGTGCCAGCAGTAAAGCGGGAGCGAGAGATACGCAGTATTTT. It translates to CASSKAGARDTQYF.

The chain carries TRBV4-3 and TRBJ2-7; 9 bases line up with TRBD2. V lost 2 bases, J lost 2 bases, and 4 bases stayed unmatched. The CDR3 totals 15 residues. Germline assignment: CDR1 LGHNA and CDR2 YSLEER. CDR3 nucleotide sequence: TGCGCCAGCAGCCAATCGTCTAGCGGGACCTACGAGCAGTACTTC. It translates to CASSQSSSGTYEQYF.

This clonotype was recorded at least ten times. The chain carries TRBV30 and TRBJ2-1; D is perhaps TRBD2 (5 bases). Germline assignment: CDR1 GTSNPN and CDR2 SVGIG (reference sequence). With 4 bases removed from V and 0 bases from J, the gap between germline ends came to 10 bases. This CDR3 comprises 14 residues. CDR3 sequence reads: CAWTSRSSYNEQFF. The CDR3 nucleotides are TGTGCCTGGACTAGCCGGAGCTCCTACAATGAGCAGTTCTTC.

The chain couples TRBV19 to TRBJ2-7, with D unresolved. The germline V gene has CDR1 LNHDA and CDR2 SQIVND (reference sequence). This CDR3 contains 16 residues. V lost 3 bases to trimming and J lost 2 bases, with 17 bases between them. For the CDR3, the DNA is TGTGCCAGTAGTATTGTCGGCCACGGAACCCCCTACGAGCAGTACTTC. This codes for CASSIVGHGTPYEQYF.

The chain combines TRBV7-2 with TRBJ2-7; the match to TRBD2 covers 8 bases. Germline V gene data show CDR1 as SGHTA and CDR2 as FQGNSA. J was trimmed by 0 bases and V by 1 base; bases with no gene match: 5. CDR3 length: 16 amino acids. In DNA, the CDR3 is TGTGCCAGCAGCTTAGTCGGCGGGGGGAGCTCCTACGAGCAGTACTTC. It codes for CASSLVGGGSSYEQYF.

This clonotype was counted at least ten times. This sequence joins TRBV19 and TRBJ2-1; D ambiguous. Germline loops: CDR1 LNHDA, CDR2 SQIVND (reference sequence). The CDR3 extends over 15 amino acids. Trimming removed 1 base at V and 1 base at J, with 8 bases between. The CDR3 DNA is TGTGCCAGTAGTATAGCCGAGGATTCCTACAATGAGCAGTTCTTC. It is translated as CASSIAEDSYNEQFF.

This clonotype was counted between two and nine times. This chain's CDR3 is CASSPYGRDSYNEQFF. DNA of the CDR3: TGTGCCAGCAGTCCCTATGGGAGGGATTCCTACAATGAGCAGTTCTTC. The V and J genes are TRBV7-6 and TRBJ2-1; 7 bases match TRBD2. V gave up 6 bases and J gave up 1 base; unmatched junction bases: 9. The CDR3 has 16 amino acids. The V gene's germline CDR1 is SGHVS and CDR2 FNYEAQ.

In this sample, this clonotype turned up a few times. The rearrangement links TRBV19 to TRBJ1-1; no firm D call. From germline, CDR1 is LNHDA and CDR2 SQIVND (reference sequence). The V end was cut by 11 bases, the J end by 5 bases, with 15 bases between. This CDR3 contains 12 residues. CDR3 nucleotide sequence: TGTGCCTGTGGGGAGTATCGAACTGAAGCTTTCTTT. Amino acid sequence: CACGEYRTEAFF.

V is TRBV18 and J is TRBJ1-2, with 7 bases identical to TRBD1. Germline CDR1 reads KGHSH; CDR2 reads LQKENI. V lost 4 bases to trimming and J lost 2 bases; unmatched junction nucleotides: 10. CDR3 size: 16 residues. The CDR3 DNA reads TGTGCCAGCTCACTGGACAGGTCCGGGATAAACTATGGCTACACCTTC. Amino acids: CASSLDRSGINYGYTF.

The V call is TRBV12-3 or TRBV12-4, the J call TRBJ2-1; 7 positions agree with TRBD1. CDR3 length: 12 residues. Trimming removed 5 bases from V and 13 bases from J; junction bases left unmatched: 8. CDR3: CASSQGTAPQFF. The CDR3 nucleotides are TGTGCCAGCAGTCAAGGGACAGCCCCCCAGTTCTTC.

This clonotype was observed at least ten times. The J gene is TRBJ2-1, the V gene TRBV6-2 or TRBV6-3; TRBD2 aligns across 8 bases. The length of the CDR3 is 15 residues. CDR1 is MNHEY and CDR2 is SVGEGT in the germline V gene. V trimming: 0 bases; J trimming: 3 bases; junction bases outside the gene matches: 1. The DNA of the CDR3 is TGTGCCAGCAGTTACTCAGCGGGAGTCTACAATGAGCAGTTCTTC. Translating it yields CASSYSAGVYNEQFF.

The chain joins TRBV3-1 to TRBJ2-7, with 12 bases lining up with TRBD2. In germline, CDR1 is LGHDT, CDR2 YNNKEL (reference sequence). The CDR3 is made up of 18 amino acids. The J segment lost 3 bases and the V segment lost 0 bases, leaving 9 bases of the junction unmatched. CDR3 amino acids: CASSQEGPTSGGLYEQYV. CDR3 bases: TGTGCCAGCAGCCAAGAAGGGCCGACTAGCGGGGGACTCTACGAGCAGTACGTC.